The 23 T cell receptor beta chains below come from one sample, sequenced in a study of CD8 T cells in ankylosing spondylitis. TCRdb used MiXCR to reprocess the 5' RACE reads, holding one entry per CDR3 protein. The repertoire includes approximately 9,700 distinct CDR3 sequences, 5% to 7.5% of them detected once, and about 38% sits in the top ten. The sequenced sample was blood, either unsorted or a sorted T cell fraction (not recorded which). The source is a female donor with ankylosing spondylitis or in good health (not recorded which).

This clonotype was detected a few times. V usage is TRBV9 and J usage is TRBJ1-3; 9 bases match TRBD1. Germline V CDR1 and CDR2: SGDLS, YYNGEE. The length of the CDR3 is 15 residues. After removal of 7 bases from V and 0 bases from J, the junction contained 5 bases not matched to a gene. CDR3 loop: CASGTGRYSGNTIYF. In nucleotides, the CDR3 is TGTGCCAGCGGGACAGGGAGGTACTCTGGAAACACCATATATTTT.

This clonotype was found many times. This chain connects TRBV9 to TRBJ2-2; 15 nucleotides line up with TRBD2. The CDR3 consists of 18 residues. V was pared by 2 bases and J by 6 bases, with 8 bases of the junction left unmatched. The germline V gene has CDR1 SGDLS and CDR2 YYNGEE. In nucleotides, the CDR3 is TGTGCCAGCAGCGTCGCCGGACTAGCGGGGGGGCCAGCCGGGGAGCTGTTTTTT. Translating it yields CASSVAGLAGGPAGELFF.

This clonotype was seen ten or more times. The J gene is TRBJ2-2, the V gene TRBV9, with D uncertain. The V end lost 0 bases, the J end lost 7 bases, and 4 bases lay between the germline ends. From germline, CDR1 is SGDLS and CDR2 YYNGEE. CDR3 size: 12 residues. This CDR3 reads CASSVEGGELFF. The CDR3 bases are TGTGCCAGCAGCGTAGAGGGCGGGGAGCTGTTTTTT.

This clonotype was observed at least ten times. V and J are TRBV9 and TRBJ2-5, with 10 bases matching TRBD1. With 3 bases clipped from V and 1 base from J, the junction kept 3 bases outside the gene matches. The CDR3 has 15 residues. CDR1 and CDR2 (germline): SGDLS, YYNGEE. The CDR3 loop reads CASSAGQGPQETQYF. The DNA for the CDR3 is TGTGCCAGCAGCGCGGGACAGGGGCCCCAAGAGACCCAGTACTTC.

This clonotype was observed a handful of times. V is TRBV9 and J is TRBJ2-2; TRBD2 aligns across 9 bases. From germline, CDR1 is SGDLS and CDR2 YYNGEE. J was trimmed by 7 bases and V by 0 bases; bases with no gene match: 7. The CDR3 contains 16 residues. In DNA, the CDR3 is TGTGCCAGCAGCGTAGTAAGCGGGGGGAATGGCGGGGAGCTGTTTTTT. It translates to CASSVVSGGNGGELFF.

This clonotype was found once. The genes are TRBV3-1 and TRBJ2-1; D unresolved. The V gene lost 8 bases and the J gene lost 7 bases, with 27 bases spanning the gap. The length of the CDR3 is 17 residues. The germline V gene encodes CDR1 LGHDT and CDR2 YNNKEL (reference sequence). Here the CDR3 reads CASPPTVEGLTRNEQFF. CDR3 coding DNA: TGTGCCAGCCCCCCAACTGTGGAAGGGTTAACCAGGAATGAGCAGTTCTTC.

There are many counts of this clonotype. The V and J genes are TRBV9 and TRBJ2-7; the match to TRBD2 covers 9 bases. V trimming: 0 bases; J trimming: 5 bases; junction bases outside the gene matches: 6. Per the germline V gene, CDR1 is SGDLS and CDR2 is YYNGEE. This CDR3 contains 15 residues. CDR3 in amino acids: CASSVEASGIHEQYF. The CDR3 DNA reads TGTGCCAGCAGCGTAGAGGCTAGCGGGATCCACGAGCAGTACTTC. Filled out from reference TRBV9 and TRBJ2-7, the complete variable domain reads DSGVTQTPKHLITATGQRVTLRCSPRSGDLSVYWYQQSLDQGLQFLIQYYNGEERAKGNILERFSAQQFPDLHSELNLSSLELGDSALYFCASSVEASGIHEQYFGPGTRLTVT.

By sample share, this clonotype is medium-sized. V is TRBV9 and J is TRBJ1-1; maybe TRBD1 (5 bases). This CDR3 region has 14 residues. Germline V gene data show CDR1 as SGDLS and CDR2 as YYNGEE. V lost 3 bases, J lost 3 bases, and 12 bases lay in between. The chain's CDR3 is CASSAYGGDTEAFF. The CDR3 nucleotides are TGTGCCAGCAGCGCCTACGGAGGGGACACTGAAGCTTTCTTT.

This clonotype qualifies as medium-sized (0.01 to 0.1%). The CDR3 loop is CASSGGQADNSPLHF. The DNA of the CDR3 is TGTGCCAGCAGCGGAGGGCAGGCAGATAATTCACCCCTCCACTTT. The V call is TRBV9, the J call TRBJ1-6; no reliable D call. Deletions cut 3 bases from V and 5 bases from J, with 12 bases between. CDR3 length: 15 amino acids. CDR1 is SGDLS and CDR2 is YYNGEE in the germline V gene.

This clonotype was picked up many times. The chain has TRBV9 and TRBJ2-7; 7 positions match TRBD2. V shed 4 bases and J 1 base; nucleotides not matched to a gene: 11. CDR1 SGDLS and CDR2 YYNGEE come from the germline V gene. The CDR3 runs to 16 residues. The CDR3 reads CASSPGGRGSSYEQYF. CDR3 DNA sequence: TGTGCCAGCAGCCCCGGAGGGCGGGGGTCATCCTACGAGCAGTACTTC.

This clonotype came up many times. The CDR3 spells CASSVAETGVAANYGYTF. The DNA of the CDR3 is TGTGCCAGCAGCGTAGCCGAAACAGGGGTGGCGGCTAACTATGGCTACACCTTC. The chain recombines TRBV9 with TRBJ1-2; 7 nucleotides agree with TRBD1. The V and J ends lost 0 bases and 0 bases, in that order; junction bases with no gene match: 11. The CDR3 extends over 18 amino acids. Germline values: CDR1 SGDLS, CDR2 YYNGEE.

Within the sample, this clonotype is medium-sized. The gene calls are TRBV9 and TRBJ1-6; weak D call: TRBD1 (5 bases). The V gene lost 4 bases and the J gene lost 0 bases, with 8 bases spanning the gap. The CDR3 length is 15 residues. Germline-derived CDR1 and CDR2 are SGDLS and YYNGEE. The CDR3 DNA reads TGTGCCAGCAGCCGGGGGTTCTCCTATAATTCACCCCTCCACTTT. Translation: CASSRGFSYNSPLHF. Looking up the rest from reference TRBV9 and TRBJ1-6 gives the full variable domain: DSGVTQTPKHLITATGQRVTLRCSPRSGDLSVYWYQQSLDQGLQFLIQYYNGEERAKGNILERFSAQQFPDLHSELNLSSLELGDSALYFCASSRGFSYNSPLHFGNGTRLTVT.

This clonotype was counted at least ten times. With a much larger clone just one base away, this may be a read error. The chain combines TRBV9 with TRBJ2-2, with D unclear. Germline CDR1 is SGDLS and CDR2 is YYNGEE. Trimming took 0 bases from V and 5 from J, leaving 2 bases between them. The CDR3 totals 12 residues. The CDR3 DNA sequence: TGTGCCAGCAGCGTAGAAACCGGGGAGCTGTTTTTT. Translation: CASSVETGELFF.

There are many counts of this clonotype. CDR3 amino acids: CASSVASRGGSYNEQFF. DNA of the CDR3: TGTGCCAGCAGCGTAGCAAGTAGGGGGGGCTCCTACAATGAGCAGTTCTTC. The rearrangement uses TRBV9 and TRBJ2-1; D is perhaps TRBD2 (7 bases). CDR1 and CDR2 (germline): SGDLS, YYNGEE. V was clipped by 0 bases and J by 0 bases, with 13 bases between them. This CDR3 region has 17 residues.

This clonotype is medium-sized within its sample. This chain links TRBV9 with TRBJ1-4; unclear D gene. Looked up from germline, CDR1 is SGDLS and CDR2 is YYNGEE. The ends were cut back, 0 bases at V and 12 bases at J, with 9 bases in the middle. The CDR3 is made up of 12 amino acids. The CDR3 nucleotides read TGTGCCAGCAGCGTAGGAGGACGGGAACTGTTTTTT. Amino acids: CASSVGGRELFF.

This clonotype was picked up many times. CDR3 protein: CASSAAEGGLTGELFF. The CDR3 DNA reads TGTGCCAGCAGCGCGGCGGAGGGGGGCCTCACCGGGGAGCTGTTTTTT. The chain recombines TRBV9 with TRBJ2-2, with D perhaps TRBD1 or TRBD2 (6 bases each). This CDR3 comprises 16 residues. V gave up 3 bases and J gave up 4 bases, with 16 bases separating them. Looked up from germline, CDR1 is SGDLS and CDR2 is YYNGEE.

The chain uses TRBV9 and TRBJ2-3; unclear D gene. Deletions cut 7 bases from V and 11 bases from J, with 23 bases between. Germline lookup yields CDR1 SGDLS and CDR2 YYNGEE. This CDR3 is built from 14 residues. CDR3 protein: CASSLVGRPVMQYF. The CDR3 bases are TGTGCCAGCTCCTTAGTTGGTCGGCCAGTTATGCAGTATTTT.

This clonotype was observed a handful of times. This rearrangement joins TRBV9 to TRBJ2-7, with TRBD1 matching over 7 bases. V shed 3 bases and J 4 bases; nucleotides not matched to a gene: 10. The length of the CDR3 is 15 residues. Germline V lookup: CDR1 SGDLS, CDR2 YYNGEE. The CDR3 DNA is TGTGCCAGCAGCGAGGAGACAGGGTTTGGGTACGAGCAGTACTTC. It encodes CASSEETGFGYEQYF.

The V gene is TRBV9, the J gene TRBJ2-3, with 7 nucleotides matching TRBD2. Per germline, CDR1 SGDLS and CDR2 YYNGEE. The J segment lost 3 bases and the V segment lost 4 bases, leaving 11 bases of the junction unmatched. The CDR3 has 16 amino acids. Here the CDR3 reads CASSPGGRGMTDTQYF. CDR3 bases: TGTGCCAGCAGCCCCGGCGGGAGAGGGATGACAGATACGCAGTATTTT. The entire variable domain, with the rest obtained from reference TRBV9 and TRBJ2-3, is as follows: DSGVTQTPKHLITATGQRVTLRCSPRSGDLSVYWYQQSLDQGLQFLIQYYNGEERAKGNILERFSAQQFPDLHSELNLSSLELGDSALYFCASSPGGRGMTDTQYFGPGTRLTVL.

This clonotype has a count of ten or more. The V and J genes are TRBV9 and TRBJ2-1, with TRBD2 identical over 11 bases. With V trimmed by 2 bases and J by 5 bases, 6 bases remained unmatched. The CDR3 runs 16 residues. The germline CDR1 and CDR2 sequences are SGDLS and YYNGEE. CDR3 residues: CASSVGSGRGNNEQFF. For the CDR3, the DNA is TGTGCCAGCAGCGTGGGTAGCGGGAGGGGTAACAATGAGCAGTTCTTC.

The table lists this clonotype with many counts. V gene TRBV9 combines with J gene TRBJ2-2; a possible D gene is TRBD2 (7 bases). The germline CDR1 and CDR2 sequences are SGDLS and YYNGEE. Trimming pared 1 base from V and 4 bases from J, leaving 14 bases between. The CDR3 runs to 16 residues. Here the CDR3 DNA reads TGTGCCAGCAGCGTAAATGTGGGGGGGGCCACCGGGGAGCTGTTTTTT. Translation gives CASSVNVGGATGELFF.

This clonotype was found many times. V gene TRBV9 combines with J gene TRBJ1-3; D ambiguous. Germline values: CDR1 SGDLS, CDR2 YYNGEE. The CDR3 totals 14 residues. V was shortened by 4 bases and J by 1 base, with 9 bases between the two germline ends. In DNA, the CDR3 is TGTGCCAGCAGCATTGCTGTGTCTGGAAACACCATATATTTT. This sequence encodes CASSIAVSGNTIYF. The full variable domain, completed using reference TRBV9 and TRBJ1-3, is DSGVTQTPKHLITATGQRVTLRCSPRSGDLSVYWYQQSLDQGLQFLIQYYNGEERAKGNILERFSAQQFPDLHSELNLSSLELGDSALYFCASSIAVSGNTIYFGEGSWLTVV.

This clonotype occurred many times. The chain joins TRBV9 to TRBJ2-7, with a possible D match to TRBD2 (5 bases). Trimming took off 0 bases at V and 3 bases at J, with 10 bases between the two ends. Germline V gives CDR1 SGDLS, CDR2 YYNGEE. This CDR3 is built from 14 residues. This CDR3 is CASSVASGDYEQYF. As DNA, the CDR3 is TGTGCCAGCAGCGTAGCCAGCGGCGACTACGAGCAGTACTTC.